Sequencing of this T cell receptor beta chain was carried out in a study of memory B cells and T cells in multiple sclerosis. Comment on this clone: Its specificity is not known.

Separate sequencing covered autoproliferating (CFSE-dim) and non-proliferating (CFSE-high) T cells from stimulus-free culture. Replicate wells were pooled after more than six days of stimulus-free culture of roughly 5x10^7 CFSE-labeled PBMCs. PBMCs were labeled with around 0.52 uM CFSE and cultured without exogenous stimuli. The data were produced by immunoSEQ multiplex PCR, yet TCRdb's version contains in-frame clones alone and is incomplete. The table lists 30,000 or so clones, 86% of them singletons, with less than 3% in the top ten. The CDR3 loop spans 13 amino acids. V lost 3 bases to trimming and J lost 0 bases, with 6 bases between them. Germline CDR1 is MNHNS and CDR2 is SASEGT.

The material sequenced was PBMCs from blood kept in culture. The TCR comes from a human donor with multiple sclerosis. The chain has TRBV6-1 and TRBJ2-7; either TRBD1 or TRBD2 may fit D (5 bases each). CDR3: CASSERGSYEQYF. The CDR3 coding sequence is TGTGCCAGCAGTGAGAGGGGCTCCTACGAGCAGTACTTC.